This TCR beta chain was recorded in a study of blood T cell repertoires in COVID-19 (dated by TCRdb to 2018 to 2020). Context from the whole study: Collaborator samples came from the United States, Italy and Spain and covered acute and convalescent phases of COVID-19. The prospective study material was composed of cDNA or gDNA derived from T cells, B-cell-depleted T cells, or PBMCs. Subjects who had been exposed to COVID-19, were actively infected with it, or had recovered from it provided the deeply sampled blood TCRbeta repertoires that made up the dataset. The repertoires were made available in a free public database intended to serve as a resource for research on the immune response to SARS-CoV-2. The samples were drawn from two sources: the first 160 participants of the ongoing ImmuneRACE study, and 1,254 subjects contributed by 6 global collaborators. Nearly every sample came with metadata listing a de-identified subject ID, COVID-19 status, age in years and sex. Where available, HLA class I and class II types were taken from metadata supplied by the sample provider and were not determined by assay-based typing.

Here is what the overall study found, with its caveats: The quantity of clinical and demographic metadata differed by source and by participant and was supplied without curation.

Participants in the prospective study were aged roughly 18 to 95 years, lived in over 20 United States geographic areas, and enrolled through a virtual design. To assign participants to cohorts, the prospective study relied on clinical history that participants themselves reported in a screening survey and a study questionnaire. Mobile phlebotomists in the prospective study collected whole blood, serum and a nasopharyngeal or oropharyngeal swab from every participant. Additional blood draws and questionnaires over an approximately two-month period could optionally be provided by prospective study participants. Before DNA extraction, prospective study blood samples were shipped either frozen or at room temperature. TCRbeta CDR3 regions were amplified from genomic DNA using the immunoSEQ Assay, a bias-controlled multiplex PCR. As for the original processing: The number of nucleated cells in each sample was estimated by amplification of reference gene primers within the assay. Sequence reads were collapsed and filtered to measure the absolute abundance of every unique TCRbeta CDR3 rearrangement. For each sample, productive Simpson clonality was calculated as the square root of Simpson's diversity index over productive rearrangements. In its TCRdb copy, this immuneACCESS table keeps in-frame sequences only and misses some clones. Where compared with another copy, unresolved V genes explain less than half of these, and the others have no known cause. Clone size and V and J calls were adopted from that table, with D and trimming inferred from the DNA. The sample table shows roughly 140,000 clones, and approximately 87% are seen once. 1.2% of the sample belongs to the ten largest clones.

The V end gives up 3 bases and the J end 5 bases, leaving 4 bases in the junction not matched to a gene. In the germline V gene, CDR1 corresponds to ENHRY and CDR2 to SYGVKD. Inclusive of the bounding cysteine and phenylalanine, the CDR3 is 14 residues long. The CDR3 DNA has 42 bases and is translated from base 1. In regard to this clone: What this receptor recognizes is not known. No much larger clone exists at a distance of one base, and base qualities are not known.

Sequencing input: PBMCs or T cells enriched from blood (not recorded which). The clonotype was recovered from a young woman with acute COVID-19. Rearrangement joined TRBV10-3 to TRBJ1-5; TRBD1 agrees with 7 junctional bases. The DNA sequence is TGTGCCATCAGTGATAGACAGGGCCATCAGCCCCAGCATTTT. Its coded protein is CAISDRQGHQPQHF.